The T cell receptor (beta chain) under discussion was sequenced for a study of OX40 agonist ivuxolimab in advanced cancers. Overall study context: Three individuals attained partial responses, comprising one hepatocellular carcinoma case and two cutaneous melanoma cases. Study-wide results and caveats: Low normalized T-cell clonal expansion was also seen in some nonresponders.

The CDR3 is made up of 12 amino acids. The germline V gene has CDR1 SQVTM and CDR2 ANQGSEA. The V gene lost 6 bases and the J gene lost 3 bases, with 8 bases spanning the gap. About this clone itself: As yet, its antigen is unknown. The identical CDR3 is also encoded by other nucleotide sequences in the sample.

Generated by immunoSEQ multiplex PCR, the TCRdb table keeps only in-frame clones and is missing some. The data show about 68,000 clones, around 85% seen once. This specimen consisted of CD4+ or CD8+ T cells sorted from blood, obtained in a trial of the OX40 agonist ivuxolimab. This chain links TRBV29-1 with TRBJ1-4; tentatively, D is TRBD1 (5 bases). The clonotype originates from an adult with an advanced solid tumor such as melanoma, head and neck, liver or kidney cancer. The CDR3 sequence: CSVGGANEKLFF. Written as DNA, the CDR3 is TGCAGCGTGGGGGGGGCTAATGAAAAACTGTTTTTT.